These T cell receptor beta chains were read from a single sample in a study of blood T cell repertoires in COVID-19. Data came from immunoSEQ multiplex PCR; TCRdb stores just in-frame clones and leaves some out. This sample has fewer than 350,000 clones, with approximately 90% found just once. Sample: PBMCs or T cells enriched from blood (not recorded which). Source of these receptors: a woman aged 40 to 50 with acute COVID-19. The conserved cysteine and the conserved F or W are not part of the CDR3 here.

V,J,CDR3
TRBV6-5,TRBJ1-6,ASSYRVQGLDSPLH
TRBV5-4,TRBJ2-5,ASSFRSRGEETQY
TRBV5-1,TRBJ2-6,ASSLAGANVLT
TRBV5-4,TRBJ2-5,ASSHAGGPGETQY
TRBV5-6,TRBJ2-3,ASRAWEDTQY
TRBV6-2/TRBV6-3,TRBJ1-1,ASSYRGGDTEAF
TRBV27,TRBJ1-1,ASRPYSNTEAF
TRBV29-1,TRBJ1-4,SVGAQGGILF
TRBV11-2,TRBJ2-2,ASRSLAGGTGELF
TRBV12-3/TRBV12-4,TRBJ1-1,ATSRGLNTEAF
TRBV28,TRBJ1-2,ASSSGQGYGYT
TRBV7-2,TRBJ1-1,ASSSRQGTTEAF
TRBV5-4,TRBJ1-3,ASSSGTGLNTIY
TRBV5-1,TRBJ1-5,ASSPDRGDQPQH
TRBV7-9,TRBJ2-4,ASSLVETGVRENIQY
TRBV7-2,TRBJ1-1,ASSWDITEAF
TRBV14,TRBJ2-5,ASSQVHRTRETQY
TRBV30,TRBJ1-1,AWSGGWTEAF
TRBV7-8,TRBJ1-5,ASSLDRGYQPQH
TRBV7-6,TRBJ1-4,ASSPKEVRREEEKLF
TRBV20-1,TRBJ1-6,SASIQGKSSPLH
TRBV6-4,TRBJ1-1,ASRHDGAF